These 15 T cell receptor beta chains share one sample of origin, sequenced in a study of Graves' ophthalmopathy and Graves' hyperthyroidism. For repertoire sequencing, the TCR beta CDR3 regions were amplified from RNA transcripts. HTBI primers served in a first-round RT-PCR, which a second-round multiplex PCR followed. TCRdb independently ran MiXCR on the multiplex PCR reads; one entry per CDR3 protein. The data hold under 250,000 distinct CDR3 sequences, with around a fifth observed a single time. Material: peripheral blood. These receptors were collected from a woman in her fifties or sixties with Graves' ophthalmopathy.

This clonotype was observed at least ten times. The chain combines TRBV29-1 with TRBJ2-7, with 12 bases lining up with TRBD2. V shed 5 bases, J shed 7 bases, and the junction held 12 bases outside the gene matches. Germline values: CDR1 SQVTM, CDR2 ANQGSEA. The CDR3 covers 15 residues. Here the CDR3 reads CSVFALAGGPGEQYF. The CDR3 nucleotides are TGCAGCGTTTTCGCCCTAGCGGGAGGGCCGGGAGAGCAGTACTTC.

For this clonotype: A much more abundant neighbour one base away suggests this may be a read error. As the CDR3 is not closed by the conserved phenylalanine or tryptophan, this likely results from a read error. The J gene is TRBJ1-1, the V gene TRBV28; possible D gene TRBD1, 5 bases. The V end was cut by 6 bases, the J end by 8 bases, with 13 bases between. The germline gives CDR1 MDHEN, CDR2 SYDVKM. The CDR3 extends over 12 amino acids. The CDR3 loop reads CASSPRREEAFL. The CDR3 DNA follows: TGTGCCAGCAGCCCCCGCAGGGAAGAAGCTTTCCTT.

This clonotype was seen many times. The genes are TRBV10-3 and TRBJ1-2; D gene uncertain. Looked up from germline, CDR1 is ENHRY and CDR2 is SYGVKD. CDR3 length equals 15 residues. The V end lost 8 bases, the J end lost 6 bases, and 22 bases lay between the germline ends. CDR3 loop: CAIHTSGRKKNGYTF. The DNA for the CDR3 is TGTGCCATCCATACCTCGGGGAGAAAGAAAAATGGCTACACCTTC.

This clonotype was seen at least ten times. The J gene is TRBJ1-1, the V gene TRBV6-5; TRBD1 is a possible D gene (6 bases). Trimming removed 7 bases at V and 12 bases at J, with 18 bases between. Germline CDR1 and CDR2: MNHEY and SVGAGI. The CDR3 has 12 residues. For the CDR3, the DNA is TGTGCCAGCATCGTAGGGGGAGTCGCCACTTTCTTT. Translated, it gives CASIVGGVATFF.

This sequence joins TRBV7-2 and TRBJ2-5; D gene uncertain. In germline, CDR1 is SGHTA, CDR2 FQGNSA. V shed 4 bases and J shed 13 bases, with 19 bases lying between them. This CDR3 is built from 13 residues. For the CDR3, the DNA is TGTGCCAGCAGCTCTACAAGAGAGGTCCCCACGTACTTC. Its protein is CASSSTREVPTYF.

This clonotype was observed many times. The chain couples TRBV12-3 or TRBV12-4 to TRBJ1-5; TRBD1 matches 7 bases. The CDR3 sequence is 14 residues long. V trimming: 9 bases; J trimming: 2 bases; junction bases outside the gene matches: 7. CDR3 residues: CASTGTARNQPQHF. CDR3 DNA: TGTGCCAGTACCGGGACAGCCCGCAATCAGCCCCAGCATTTT.

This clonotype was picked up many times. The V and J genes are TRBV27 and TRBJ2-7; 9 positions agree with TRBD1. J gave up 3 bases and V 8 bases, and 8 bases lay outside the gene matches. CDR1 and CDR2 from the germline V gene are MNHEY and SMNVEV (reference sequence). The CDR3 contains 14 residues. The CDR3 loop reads CASGRTGAYYEQYF. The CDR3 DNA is TGTGCCAGCGGCCGGACAGGGGCATACTACGAGCAGTACTTC.

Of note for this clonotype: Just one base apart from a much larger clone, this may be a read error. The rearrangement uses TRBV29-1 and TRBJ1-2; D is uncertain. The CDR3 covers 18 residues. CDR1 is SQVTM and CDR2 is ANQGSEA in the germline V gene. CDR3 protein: CSVEEGGRFNGPPYVYTF. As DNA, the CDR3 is TGCAGCGTTGAAGAAGGCGGGCGATTTAATGGACCTCCTTATGTCTACACCTTC.

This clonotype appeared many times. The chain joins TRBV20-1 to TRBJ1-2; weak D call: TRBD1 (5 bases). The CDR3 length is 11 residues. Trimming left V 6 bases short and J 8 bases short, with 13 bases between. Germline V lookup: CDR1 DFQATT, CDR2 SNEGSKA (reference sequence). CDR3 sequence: CSAPWGTGYTF. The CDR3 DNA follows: TGCAGTGCCCCGTGGGGGACCGGCTACACCTTC.

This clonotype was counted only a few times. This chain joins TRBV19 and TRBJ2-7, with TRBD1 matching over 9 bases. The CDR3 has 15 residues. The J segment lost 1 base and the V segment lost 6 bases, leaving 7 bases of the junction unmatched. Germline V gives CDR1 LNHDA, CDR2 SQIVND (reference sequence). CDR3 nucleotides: TGTGCCAGTAGATCCGGGACAGGGCCATCCTACGAGCAGTACTTC. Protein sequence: CASRSGTGPSYEQYF.

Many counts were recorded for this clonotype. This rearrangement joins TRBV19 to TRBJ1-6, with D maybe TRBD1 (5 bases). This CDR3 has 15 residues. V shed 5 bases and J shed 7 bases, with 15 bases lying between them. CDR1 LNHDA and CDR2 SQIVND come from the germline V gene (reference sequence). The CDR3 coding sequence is TGTGCCAGTAGTCGTACCGGGACTGAGAATTCACCCCTCCACTTT. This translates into CASSRTGTENSPLHF.

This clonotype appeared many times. For the CDR3, the DNA is TGTGCCAGCAGCTTAGTGACTAGCGGGGACTACGAGCAGTACTTC. Its translation is CASSLVTSGDYEQYF. This rearrangement joins TRBV11-1 to TRBJ2-7; 11 bases line up with TRBD2. Germline lookup yields CDR1 SGHAT and CDR2 FQDESV (reference sequence). The CDR3 spans 15 residues. The junction had 2 bases not matched to a gene; V was cut back by 1 base and J by 3 bases.

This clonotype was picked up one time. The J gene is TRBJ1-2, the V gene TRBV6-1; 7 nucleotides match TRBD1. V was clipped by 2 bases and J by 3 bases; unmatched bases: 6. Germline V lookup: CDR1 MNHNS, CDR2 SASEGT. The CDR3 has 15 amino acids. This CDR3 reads CASSELLTGYYGYTF. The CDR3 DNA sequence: TGTGCCAGCAGTGAACTCCTGACAGGGTACTATGGCTACACCTTC.

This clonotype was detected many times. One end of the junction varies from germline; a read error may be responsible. This CDR3 reads CASSWIGTANAEAFF. CDR3 sequence (DNA): TGTGCCAGCAGCTGGATTGGGACAGCGAACGCTGAAGCTTTCTTT. V gene TRBV5-5 combines with J gene TRBJ1-1, with 7 positions matching TRBD1. This CDR3 comprises 15 residues. Germline loops: CDR1 SGHKS, CDR2 YYEKEE (reference sequence).

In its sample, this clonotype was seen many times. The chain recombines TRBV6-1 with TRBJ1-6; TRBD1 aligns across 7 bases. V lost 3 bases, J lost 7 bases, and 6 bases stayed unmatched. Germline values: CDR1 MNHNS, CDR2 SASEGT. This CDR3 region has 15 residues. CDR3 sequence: CASSEATGWNSPLHF. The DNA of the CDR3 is TGTGCCAGCAGTGAGGCGACAGGGTGGAATTCACCCCTCCACTTT.